These T cell receptor beta chains were read from a single sample in a study of blood T cell repertoires in COVID-19. Using immunoSEQ multiplex PCR, the repertoire was profiled, and TCRdb retains in-frame clones only, with some absent. The profile covers some 150,000 clones, with 85% to 90% appearing a single time and around 8.4% taken by the ten largest. The sequencing input was peripheral blood. All receptors come from a woman between 55 and 75 years old with acute or convalescent COVID-19. Each CDR3 is given with its conserved first and last residue. The D gene is left open where the match is weak. The size of a clone is reported for some rows only, either as once, few or many, or as a class for expanded clones.

v_gene	abundance	j_gene	d_gene	CDR3aa	CDR3nt
TRBV21-1	NA	TRBJ1-2	NA	CASSEGTAGGGYTF	TGTGCCAGCAGCGAAGGGACAGCCGGAGGAGGCTACACCTTC
TRBV28	once	TRBJ2-1	TRBD2	CASSLDLGLAGGRSYNEQFF	TGTGCCAGCAGTCTAGATTTGGGACTAGCGGGGGGGCGCTCCTACAATGAGCAGTTCTTC
TRBV4-1	NA	TRBJ1-2	TRBD1	CASSQGGTGHYGYTF	TGCGCCAGCAGCCAAGGGGGGACAGGGCACTATGGCTACACCTTC
TRBV11-2	NA	TRBJ1-1	NA	CASSQRLLNTEAFF	TGTGCCAGCAGCCAGCGGCTTTTGAACACTGAAGCTTTCTTT
TRBV4-1	once	TRBJ2-3	TRBD2	CASSQGTSGYTDTQYF	TGCGCCAGCAGCCAAGGGACTAGCGGGTACACAGATACGCAGTATTTT
TRBV10-1	NA	TRBJ2-3	TRBD2	CASGLAGDYPQYF	TGCGCCAGTGGACTAGCGGGGGATTATCCCCAGTATTTT
TRBV7-3	NA	TRBJ2-1	TRBD2	CASSSHRTSGGRFYNEQFF	TGTGCCAGCAGCTCCCACCGGACTAGCGGGGGGCGCTTCTACAATGAGCAGTTCTTC
TRBV27	NA	TRBJ1-1	TRBD1	CASSFGTGNTEAFF	TGTGCCAGCAGTTTCGGGACAGGGAACACTGAAGCTTTCTTT
TRBV24-1	NA	TRBJ2-1	NA	CATSADGVYNEQFF	TGTGCCACCAGTGCGGACGGGGTTTACAATGAGCAGTTCTTC
TRBV19	NA	TRBJ1-2	TRBD1	CASSQGSGGKLIYGYTF	TGTGCCAGTAGTCAAGGTTCAGGGGGTAAACTCATCTATGGCTACACCTTC
TRBV29-1	NA	TRBJ2-7	NA	CSVGRGPYEQYF	TGCAGCGTTGGGCGCGGGCCCTACGAGCAGTACTTC
TRBV7-9	NA	TRBJ2-7	NA	CASSFTGGSGGGSYEQYF	TGTGCCAGCAGCTTCACGGGGGGTTCTGGGGGCGGCTCCTACGAGCAGTACTTC
TRBV5-1	once	TRBJ2-3	TRBD2	CASSLVPPGLAGTDTQYF	TGCGCCAGCAGCTTGGTTCCCCCAGGACTAGCGGGGACAGATACGCAGTATTTT
TRBV28	NA	TRBJ2-7	NA	CASRSPRTGHSSYEQYF	TGTGCCAGCAGGAGCCCCCGAACAGGGCACAGCTCCTACGAGCAGTACTTC
TRBV3-1/TRBV3-2	NA	TRBJ2-1	TRBD1	CASSQGAGGLYNEQFF	TGTGCCAGCAGCCAAGGTGCAGGGGGCCTCTACAATGAGCAGTTCTTC
TRBV3-1/TRBV3-2	once	TRBJ2-5	TRBD2	CASSLRLAGPSGETQYF	TGTGCCAGCAGCCTCCGACTAGCGGGTCCTTCGGGGGAGACCCAGTACTTC